The 14 T cell receptor beta chains listed next were all sequenced from one sample in a study of Tregs in tolerant kidney transplant recipients. Using immunoSEQ multiplex PCR, the repertoire was profiled, and TCRdb retains in-frame clones only, with some absent. This sample has 15,000 to 20,000 clones, with about two thirds found just once. Antigen specificity for these receptors is unknown. The sample comprised Tregs from blood cultured with allogeneic cells. These receptors were taken from a human donor in good health.

This chain connects TRBV5-4 to TRBJ1-6, with D tentatively TRBD1 (6 bases). Trimming cost V 4 bases and J 10 bases, with 24 bases left between them. This CDR3 spans 17 amino acids. The germline CDR1 and CDR2 sequences are SGHNT and YYREEE (reference sequence). CDR3 nucleotide sequence: TGTGCCAGCAGCCGGGAAACAGGGAGTCGGAGTAGCTCACCCCTCCACTTT. Translation gives CASSRETGSRSSSPLHF.

Relative to its sample, this clone is medium-sized. The chain employs TRBV7-8 and TRBJ1-2; a possible D gene is TRBD1 (6 bases). Germline-derived CDR1 and CDR2 are SGHVS and FQNEAQ. Trimming cost V 1 base and J 4 bases, with 13 bases left between them. The CDR3 covers 15 residues. DNA for the CDR3: TGTGCCAGCAGCTTAGGGGGGCGGGGAACCTATGGCTACACCTTC. Translated: CASSLGGRGTYGYTF. The whole variable domain, remainder taken from reference TRBV7-8 and TRBJ1-2, is GAGVSQSPRYKVAKRGQDVALRCDPISGHVSLFWYQQALGQGPEFLTYFQNEAQLDKSGLPSDRFFAERPEGSVSTLKIQRTQQEDSAVYLCASSLGGRGTYGYTFGSGTRLTVV.

This clone was observed a few times. The chain couples TRBV10-3 to TRBJ2-5, with D possibly matching TRBD1 (6 bases). Trimming stripped 1 base from V and 4 bases from J, with 19 bases between. CDR1 ENHRY and CDR2 SYGVKD come from the germline V gene. The CDR3 runs to 17 residues. The chain's CDR3 is CAISELPAGAGAETQYF. DNA of the CDR3: TGTGCCATCAGTGAGTTGCCAGCCGGGGCAGGGGCAGAGACCCAGTACTTC.

V usage is TRBV7-6 and J usage is TRBJ1-2; 9 bases fit TRBD1. The CDR3 runs to 14 residues. CDR1 SGHVS and CDR2 FNYEAQ come from the germline V gene. The junction had 5 bases not matched to a gene; V was cut back by 5 bases and J by 4 bases. CDR3 in amino acids: CASSADRGSYGYTF. CDR3 nucleotides: TGTGCCAGCAGCGCAGACAGGGGGTCCTATGGCTACACCTTC.

V and J are TRBV6-1 and TRBJ2-7, with D unclear. V was trimmed by 4 bases and J by 7 bases, leaving 14 bases between them. The CDR3 sequence is 13 residues long. Germline V gives CDR1 MNHNS, CDR2 SASEGT. The CDR3 sequence: CASSATYGVEQYF. The CDR3 coding sequence is TGTGCCAGCAGTGCCACATACGGAGTAGAGCAGTACTTC.

The chain uses TRBV2 and TRBJ1-2; 7 nucleotides align to TRBD1. Germline trimming cut 5 bases from V and 2 bases from J; bases unmatched to any gene: 5. Germline V CDR1 and CDR2: SNHLY, FYNNEI. The CDR3 runs 14 residues. The CDR3 spells CASSIQGFNYGYTF. In nucleotides, the CDR3 is TGTGCCAGCAGTATACAGGGGTTCAACTATGGCTACACCTTC.

This chain joins TRBV9 and TRBJ2-7, with 12 bases fitting TRBD2. Germline assignment: CDR1 SGDLS and CDR2 YYNGEE. The CDR3 covers 15 residues. J lost 2 bases, V lost 0 bases, and 0 bases had no gene match. CDR3 nucleotide sequence: TGTGCCAGCAGCGTAGGGACTAGCGGGGCCTACGAGCAGTACTTC. This codes for CASSVGTSGAYEQYF. Full variable domain (missing parts from reference TRBV9 and TRBJ2-7): DSGVTQTPKHLITATGQRVTLRCSPRSGDLSVYWYQQSLDQGLQFLIQYYNGEERAKGNILERFSAQQFPDLHSELNLSSLELGDSALYFCASSVGTSGAYEQYFGPGTRLTVT.

The rearrangement joins TRBV5-1 to TRBJ1-1; 8 bases align to TRBD1. The CDR3 runs 15 residues. The V segment lost 2 bases and the J segment 6 bases; nucleotides outside the gene matches: 9. Germline V lookup: CDR1 SGHRS, CDR2 YFSETQ. In nucleotides, the CDR3 is TGCGCCAGCAGCTTCCTAGACAGGGGTAGCGCTGAAGCTTTCTTT. This codes for CASSFLDRGSAEAFF.

The rearrangement links TRBV2 to TRBJ2-5; a possible D gene is TRBD1 (5 bases). Germline V CDR1 and CDR2: SNHLY, FYNNEI. V was shortened by 5 bases and J by 4 bases, with 11 bases between the two germline ends. The CDR3 is made up of 13 amino acids. The CDR3, as DNA: TGTGCCAGCAGTTCCCAGGGATTAGAGACCCAGTACTTC. Encoded protein: CASSSQGLETQYF.

The rearrangement joins TRBV6-5 to TRBJ2-2, with D hard to call. CDR3 length: 13 amino acids. V lost 6 bases and J 4 bases, leaving 9 bases between the germline ends. From germline, CDR1 is MNHEY and CDR2 SVGAGI. The CDR3 DNA sequence: TGTGCCAGCAGGCTCACGACCACCGGGGAGCTGTTTTTT. It codes for CASRLTTTGELFF.

V and J are TRBV6-5 and TRBJ2-2, with TRBD1 matching over 8 bases. CDR1 and CDR2 (germline): MNHEY, SVGAGI. J was trimmed by 7 bases and V by 6 bases; bases with no gene match: 4. This CDR3 is 13 amino acids long. CDR3 amino acids: CASSRGLGGELFF. In DNA form, the CDR3 reads TGTGCCAGCAGCAGGGGGCTAGGCGGGGAGCTGTTTTTT.

This clone is a singleton in its sample. The V and J genes are TRBV5-1 and TRBJ2-2; possible D gene TRBD1, 6 bases. With 2 bases removed from V and 5 bases from J, the gap between germline ends came to 16 bases. Germline lookup yields CDR1 SGHRS and CDR2 YFSETQ. There are 16 residues in the CDR3. CDR3: CASSLQGNLGTGELFF. The CDR3 region has the DNA TGCGCCAGCAGCTTACAGGGAAACCTTGGTACCGGGGAGCTGTTTTTT.

This clone is a singleton in its sample. The rearrangement uses TRBV2 and TRBJ1-2; tentatively, D is TRBD1 (6 bases). Germline V gene data show CDR1 as SNHLY and CDR2 as FYNNEI. The CDR3 loop spans 14 amino acids. The ends were cut back, 3 bases at V and 6 bases at J, with 14 bases in the middle. As DNA, the CDR3 is TGTGCCAGCAGTGAGGGGGGCTCGCCTAATGGCTACACCTTC. It yields the protein CASSEGGSPNGYTF. The whole variable domain, remainder taken from reference TRBV2 and TRBJ1-2, is EPEVTQTPSHQVTQMGQEVILRCVPISNHLYFYWYRQILGQKVEFLVSFYNNEISEKSEIFDDQFSVERPDGSNFTLKIRSTKLEDSAMYFCASSEGGSPNGYTFGSGTRLTVV.

This clone was seen a handful of times. This chain links TRBV25-1 with TRBJ1-3; 8 bases map to TRBD1. V dropped 1 base and J dropped 0; count of bases not matched to a gene: 5. There are 17 residues in the CDR3. Germline V gene sequence: CDR1 MGHDK, CDR2 SYGVNS. CDR3: CASSEWGQAISGNTIYF. DNA of the CDR3: TGTGCCAGCAGTGAATGGGGACAGGCAATCTCTGGAAACACCATATATTTT. Supplemented by reference TRBV25-1 and TRBJ1-3, the full variable domain reads EADIYQTPRYLVIGTGKKITLECSQTMGHDKMYWYQQDPGMELHLIHYSYGVNSTEKGDLSSESTVSRIRTEHFPLTLESARPSHTSQYLCASSEWGQAISGNTIYFGEGSWLTVV.